A selection of T cell receptor beta chains follows, all from one sample in a study of T cells after yellow fever vaccination. From the 5' RACE reads, TCRdb called clonotypes with MiXCR, one entry per CDR3 protein. This sample has under 300,000 distinct CDR3 sequences, with 6.5% to 8.5% found just once. Here the sequenced sample was CD4+ T cells sorted from PBMCs, taken 15 days after the yellow fever booster vaccination. The receptors were sampled from a man aged 25 to 40 who received the YFV17D yellow fever vaccine. CDR3s include the opening cysteine and the closing phenylalanine or tryptophan. A D gene is named only where the DNA matches it firmly. Where a row states a size, it is once, few, many or the class of an expanded clone; other rows omit it.

V gene	D gene	CDR3 length	clone size	J gene	CDR3 protein	CDR3 DNA
TRBV15	NA	13	few	TRBJ1-1	CATSVFGWAEAFF	TGTGCCACCTCGGTTTTTGGTTGGGCTGAAGCTTTCTTT
TRBV5-1	NA	15	NA	TRBJ1-4	CASSFGAGFNEKLFF	TGCGCCAGCAGCTTCGGCGCAGGGTTTAATGAAAAACTGTTTTTT
TRBV3-1	NA	14	few	TRBJ2-2	CASSQGDYTGELFF	TGTGCCAGCAGCCAAGGGGACTACACCGGGGAGCTGTTTTTT
TRBV4-3	TRBD2	16	medium-sized	TRBJ2-1	CASSLQAGGPIDEQFF	TGCGCCAGCAGCCTTCAAGCGGGAGGGCCGATAGATGAGCAGTTCTTC
TRBV5-6	NA	13	NA	TRBJ1-1	CASSLRGTDEAFF	TGTGCCAGCAGCTTGAGGGGAACCGATGAAGCTTTCTTT
TRBV11-1	NA	13	few	TRBJ2-3	CASSRGPTDTQYF	TGTGCCAGCAGCAGGGGCCCCACAGATACGCAGTATTTT
TRBV23-1	NA	15	few	TRBJ2-7	CASSHLVTGSYEQYF	TGCGCCAGCAGTCATTTGGTGACGGGATCCTACGAGCAGTACTTC
TRBV18	TRBD2	15	NA	TRBJ2-1	CASSQLATSYNEQFF	TGTGCCAGCTCTCAACTAGCGACCTCCTACAATGAGCAGTTCTTC
TRBV3-1	NA	14	few	TRBJ1-1	CASSRNQLPTEAFF	TGTGCCAGCAGCCGAAACCAGCTCCCCACTGAAGCTTTCTTT
TRBV29-1	NA	16	few	TRBJ2-5	CSVEEKRVGGTETQYF	TGCAGCGTTGAAGAGAAGAGAGTAGGGGGAACTGAGACCCAGTACTTC
TRBV7-6	NA	15	few	TRBJ2-5	CASSRTVAGEETQYF	TGTGCCAGCAGCCGTACTGTGGCGGGCGAGGAGACCCAGTACTTC
TRBV20-1	NA	14	NA	TRBJ2-3	CSAIAGHSTDTQYF	TGCAGTGCTATTGCGGGGCATAGCACAGATACGCAGTATTTT
TRBV6-1	NA	14	few	TRBJ2-7	CASTLTFYGYEQYF	TGTGCCAGCACTCTGACATTTTACGGTTACGAGCAGTACTTC
TRBV29-1	NA	12	few	TRBJ1-2	CSVYWPTGGYTF	TGCAGCGTTTACTGGCCAACAGGTGGCTACACCTTC
TRBV25-1	NA	14	few	TRBJ2-1	CASSDVREYNEQFF	TGTGCCAGCAGTGATGTCAGGGAGTACAATGAGCAGTTCTTC
TRBV12-3/TRBV12-4	NA	13	NA	TRBJ2-1	CASSLRQSNEQFF	TGTGCCAGCAGTTTACGCCAGAGCAATGAGCAGTTCTTC
TRBV3-1	TRBD2	15	many	TRBJ2-1	CASSQDPSGSDEQFF	TGTGCCAGCAGCCAAGACCCTAGCGGGAGCGATGAGCAGTTCTTC
TRBV5-6	NA	14	few	TRBJ1-4	CASSLDGTGEKLFF	TGTGCCAGCAGCCTCGATGGTACAGGAGAAAAACTGTTTTTT
TRBV20-1	NA	11	NA	TRBJ2-7	CSAQQGREQYF	TGCAGTGCTCAGCAGGGGCGGGAGCAGTACTTC
TRBV29-1	TRBD2	13	NA	TRBJ2-1	CSVGASGSSEQFF	TGCAGCGTTGGGGCTAGCGGGAGTAGTGAGCAGTTCTTC
TRBV5-1	TRBD2	14	few	TRBJ2-3	CASSKSGISDTQYF	TGCGCCAGCAGCAAGAGCGGGATTTCAGATACGCAGTATTTT
TRBV15	NA	12	NA	TRBJ1-1	CATSSLSTEAFF	TGTGCCACCAGCAGCTTAAGCACTGAAGCTTTCTTT
TRBV28	TRBD2	15	NA	TRBJ2-7	CVSTWGGLDYYEQYF	TGTGTCAGCACTTGGGGGGGACTAGATTACTACGAGCAGTACTTC
TRBV20-1	NA	13	few	TRBJ2-7	CSASETGTYEQYF	TGCAGTGCTAGTGAAACAGGGACCTACGAGCAGTACTTC
TRBV10-3	TRBD2	15	few	TRBJ2-3	CAITATSGKGDTQYF	TGTGCCATCACAGCGACTAGCGGGAAAGGAGATACGCAGTATTTT
TRBV20-1	TRBD2	14	few	TRBJ2-7	CSATTLAGTYEQYF	TGCAGTGCTACAACACTAGCGGGAACCTACGAGCAGTACTTC
TRBV7-8	NA	14	few	TRBJ2-1	CASSLGGASNEQFF	TGTGCCAGCAGCTTAGGGGGAGCTTCTAATGAGCAGTTCTTC
TRBV20-1	NA	14	few	TRBJ1-3	CSARDAGPTNTIYF	TGCAGTGCTAGAGATGCCGGGCCAACGAACACCATATATTTT
TRBV6-4	NA	13	few	TRBJ2-5	CASSLYYQETQYF	TGTGCCAGCAGTCTATACTACCAAGAGACCCAGTACTTC
TRBV7-9	NA	15	NA	TRBJ2-7	CASSPGQQVSYEQYF	TGTGCCAGCAGCCCCGGACAGCAAGTATCCTACGAGCAGTACTTC
TRBV7-8	NA	16	few	TRBJ1-4	CASSGGLSATNEKLFF	TGTGCCAGCAGCGGGGGTCTCTCGGCGACTAATGAAAAACTGTTTTTT
TRBV6-2/TRBV6-3	NA	15	many	TRBJ2-1	CASSYGQGLTNEQFF	TGTGCCAGCAGTTACGGCCAGGGGCTTACGAATGAGCAGTTCTTC
TRBV4-2	TRBD2	17	many	TRBJ2-2	CASSQGGLAGITGELFF	TGTGCCAGCAGCCAAGGCGGTCTAGCGGGAATCACCGGGGAGCTGTTTTTT
TRBV7-9	NA	14	few	TRBJ2-7	CASSLMGQSYEQYF	TGTGCCAGCAGCTTAATGGGGCAGTCCTACGAGCAGTACTTC
TRBV7-3	NA	12	few	TRBJ2-3	CASSLNGRTQYF	TGTGCCAGCAGCTTAAACGGGAGAACGCAGTATTTT
TRBV5-5	TRBD1	14	NA	TRBJ2-7	CASSYGTGRYEQYF	TGTGCCAGCAGCTATGGGACAGGGCGGTACGAGCAGTACTTC
TRBV27	TRBD1	15	few	TRBJ2-2	CASSLGTALFGELFF	TGTGCCAGCAGCCTAGGGACAGCCCTCTTTGGGGAGCTGTTTTTT
TRBV7-3	TRBD2	16	NA	TRBJ2-1	CASSKLLAGAPNEQFF	TGTGCCAGCAGCAAATTACTAGCGGGAGCCCCCAATGAGCAGTTCTTC
TRBV14	NA	13	few	TRBJ2-1	CASSQERRLWQFF	TGTGCCAGCAGCCAAGAGAGGAGGCTCTGGCAGTTCTTC
TRBV30	TRBD2	15	few	TRBJ2-1	CAWSVGTSGNRPQFF	TGTGCCTGGAGTGTAGGGACTAGCGGGAACCGCCCCCAGTTCTTC
TRBV11-2	NA	16	NA	TRBJ1-4	CASSLDTRWAIEKLFF	TGTGCCAGCAGCCTGGACACTAGGTGGGCGATTGAAAAACTGTTTTTT
TRBV19	NA	14	few	TRBJ2-2	CASGSGRNTGELFF	TGTGCCAGTGGGTCAGGGAGGAACACCGGGGAGCTGTTTTTT
TRBV7-2	TRBD2	19	few	TRBJ2-6	CASSLAGTSAKSGANVLTF	TGTGCCAGCAGCTTAGCCGGGACTAGCGCTAAATCTGGGGCCAACGTCCTGACTTTC
TRBV15	NA	14	NA	TRBJ2-7	CATSRVGNIYEQYF	TGTGCCACCAGCAGAGTAGGAAACATCTACGAGCAGTACTTC
TRBV7-2	NA	15	NA	TRBJ2-1	CASSEVAEPLNEQFF	TGTGCCAGCAGCGAAGTGGCGGAGCCCTTAAATGAGCAGTTCTTC
TRBV20-1	TRBD2	14	NA	TRBJ2-1	CSTITSGTHNEQFF	TGCAGTACGATCACTAGCGGGACCCACAATGAGCAGTTCTTC
TRBV4-3	NA	13	many	TRBJ2-7	CASSQSGKDEQYF	TGCGCCAGCAGCCAGTCAGGGAAAGACGAGCAGTACTTC
TRBV5-1	TRBD1	15	NA	TRBJ1-1	CASSRGQGAFTEAFF	TGCGCCAGCAGCCGGGGACAGGGGGCTTTCACTGAAGCTTTCTTT
TRBV3-1	NA	13	many	TRBJ1-2	CASSQEQNYGYTF	TGTGCCAGCAGCCAAGAACAGAACTATGGCTACACCTTC